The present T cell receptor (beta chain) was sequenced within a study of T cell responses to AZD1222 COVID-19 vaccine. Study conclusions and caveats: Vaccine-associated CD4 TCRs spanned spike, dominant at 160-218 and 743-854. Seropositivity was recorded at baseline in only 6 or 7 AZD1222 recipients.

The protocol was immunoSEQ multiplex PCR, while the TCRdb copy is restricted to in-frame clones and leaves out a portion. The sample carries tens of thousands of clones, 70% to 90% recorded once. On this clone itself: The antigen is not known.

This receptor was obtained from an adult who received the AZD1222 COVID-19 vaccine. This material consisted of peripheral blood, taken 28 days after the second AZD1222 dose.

The CDR3 region is CASRDSPNSPLHF. In nucleotides, the CDR3 is TGTGCCAGCCGGGACTCTCCTAATTCACCCCTCCACTTT. The chain uses TRBV7-2 and TRBJ1-6; weak D call: TRBD1 (5 bases). In germline, CDR1 is SGHTA, CDR2 FQGNSA. Trimming pared 8 bases from V and 6 bases from J, leaving 11 bases between. The CDR3 is 13 amino acids.